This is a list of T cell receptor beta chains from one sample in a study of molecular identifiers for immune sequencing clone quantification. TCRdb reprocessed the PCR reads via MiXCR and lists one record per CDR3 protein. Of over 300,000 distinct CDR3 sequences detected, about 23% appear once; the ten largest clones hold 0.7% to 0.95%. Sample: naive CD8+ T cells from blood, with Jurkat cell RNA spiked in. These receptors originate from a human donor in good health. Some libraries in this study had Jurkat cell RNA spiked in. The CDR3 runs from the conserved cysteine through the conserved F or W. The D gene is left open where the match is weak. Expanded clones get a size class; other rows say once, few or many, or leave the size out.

CDR3: CPSSPSLYEQYF; DNA: TGTCCCAGCAGTCCGTCCCTCTACGAGCAGTACTTC; J: TRBJ2-7; V: TRBV27; D: .; size: once
CDR3: CASSSGAGACNEQFF; DNA: TGTGCCAGCAGCTCAGGGGCGGGCGCCTGCAATGAGCAGTTCTTC; J: TRBJ2-1; V: TRBV5-6; D: .; size: .
CDR3: CASSNGRIAYEQYF; DNA: TGTGCCAGCAGCAATGGACGAATAGCCTACGAGCAGTACTTC; J: TRBJ2-7; V: TRBV5-5; D: .; size: few
CDR3: CASSTPGGLFEQFF; DNA: TGTGCCAGCAGCACCCCAGGGGGGTTGTTTGAGCAGTTCTTC; J: TRBJ2-1; V: TRBV11-2; D: .; size: .
CDR3: CASSQEMAQVLNEQYF; DNA: TGCGCCAGCAGCCAAGAGATGGCCCAGGTTCTGAACGAGCAGTACTTC; J: TRBJ2-7; V: TRBV4-3; D: .; size: few
CDR3: CSALDQVGYTF; DNA: TGCAGCGCCCTAGACCAGGTCGGCTACACCTTC; J: TRBJ1-2; V: TRBV29-1; D: .; size: many
CDR3: CASSLDSGDTQYF; DNA: TGTGCCAGCAGCTTAGATTCGGGAGATACGCAGTATTTT; J: TRBJ2-3; V: TRBV11-2; D: .; size: few
CDR3: CASSPPGELFF; DNA: TGTGCCAGCAGCCCCCCCGGGGAGCTGTTTTTT; J: TRBJ2-2; V: TRBV12-3/TRBV12-4; D: .; size: many
CDR3: CASSFRGARDNEQFF; DNA: TGTGCCAGCAGTTTTAGGGGGGCACGGGACAATGAGCAGTTCTTC; J: TRBJ2-1; V: TRBV28; D: .; size: .
CDR3: CASSYSGASTGELFF; DNA: TGTGCCAGCAGCTATAGCGGGGCATCTACCGGGGAGCTGTTTTTT; J: TRBJ2-2; V: TRBV11-2; D: TRBD2; size: .
CDR3: CASSYSSWTAASPSSGNTIYF; DNA: TGTGCCAGCAGTTACTCGTCGTGGACAGCGGCCTCTCCGAGCTCTGGAAACACCATATATTTT; J: TRBJ1-3; V: TRBV6-5; D: .; size: few
CDR3: CASSSSSGGLNEQFF; DNA: TGTGCCAGTAGTTCGTCTAGCGGGGGTTTAAATGAGCAGTTCTTC; J: TRBJ2-1; V: TRBV19; D: TRBD2; size: many
CDR3: CASSRGTGELYGTDTQYF; DNA: TGTGCCAGCAGCCGAGGGACAGGGGAGCTCTATGGCACAGATACGCAGTATTTT; J: TRBJ2-3; V: TRBV7-9; D: TRBD1; size: .
CDR3: CAIRPEDRRVETQYF; DNA: TGTGCCATCAGGCCGGAGGACAGGAGGGTTGAGACCCAGTACTTC; J: TRBJ2-5; V: TRBV10-3; D: .; size: few